The present T cell receptor beta chain was sequenced within a study of shared clonotypes between healthy human individuals. Germline lookup yields CDR1 GTSNPN and CDR2 SVGIG (reference sequence). This CDR3 contains 11 residues. The V end lost 3 bases, the J end lost 2 bases, and 3 bases lay between the germline ends. Clones were sequenced by immunoSEQ multiplex PCR, and TCRdb holds only the in-frame ones, with some missing. The sample lists about 1.1 million clones, about 80% occurring once. The receptor's source is a man aged 18 to 30 in good health. Some clones in this sample may be carry-over from other donors' samples. Sequencing was done on a sample of memory CD4+ T cells from PBMCs. Specified subset: CD45RA-negative fraction. This sequence joins TRBV30 and TRBJ2-3; D gene ambiguous. For the CDR3, the DNA is TGTGCCTGGAGACCCACAGATACGCAGTATTTT. It is translated as CAWRPTDTQYF.